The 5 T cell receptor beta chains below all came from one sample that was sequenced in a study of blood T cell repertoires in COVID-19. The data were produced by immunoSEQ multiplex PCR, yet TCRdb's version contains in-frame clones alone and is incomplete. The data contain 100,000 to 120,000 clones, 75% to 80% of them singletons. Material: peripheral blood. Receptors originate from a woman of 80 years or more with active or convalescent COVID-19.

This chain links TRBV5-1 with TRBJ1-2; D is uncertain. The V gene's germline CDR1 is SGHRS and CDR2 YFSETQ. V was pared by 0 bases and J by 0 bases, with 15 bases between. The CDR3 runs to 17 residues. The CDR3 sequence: CASSLASPRWANYGYTF. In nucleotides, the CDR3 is TGCGCCAGCAGCTTGGCCAGCCCCAGGTGGGCTAACTATGGCTACACCTTC.

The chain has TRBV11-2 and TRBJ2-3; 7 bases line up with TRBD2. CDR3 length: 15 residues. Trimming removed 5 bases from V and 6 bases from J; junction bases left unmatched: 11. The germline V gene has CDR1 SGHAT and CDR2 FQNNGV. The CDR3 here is CASSGGTTRLDTQYF. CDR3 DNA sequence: TGTGCCAGCAGCGGAGGGACTACCCGGCTTGATACGCAGTATTTT.

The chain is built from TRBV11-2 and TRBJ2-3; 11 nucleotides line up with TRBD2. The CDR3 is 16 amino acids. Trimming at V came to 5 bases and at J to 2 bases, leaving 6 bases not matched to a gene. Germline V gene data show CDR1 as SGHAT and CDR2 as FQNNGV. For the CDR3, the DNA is TGTGCCAGCAGCAAACTAGCGGGAGTTATCACAGATACGCAGTATTTT. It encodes CASSKLAGVITDTQYF.

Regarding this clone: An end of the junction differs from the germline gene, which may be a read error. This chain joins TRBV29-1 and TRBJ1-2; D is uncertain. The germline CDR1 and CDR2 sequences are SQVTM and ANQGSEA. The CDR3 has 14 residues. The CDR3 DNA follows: TGCAGCGTAGAAGAGGAGGAGGGTCTCTATGGCTACACCTTC. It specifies CSVEEEEGLYGYTF.

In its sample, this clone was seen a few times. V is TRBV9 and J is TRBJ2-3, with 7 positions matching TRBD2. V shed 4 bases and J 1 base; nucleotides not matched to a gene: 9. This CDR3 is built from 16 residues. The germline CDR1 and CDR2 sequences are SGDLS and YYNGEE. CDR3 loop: CASSLVSGKGTDTQYF. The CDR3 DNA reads TGTGCCAGCAGCCTGGTAAGCGGGAAGGGCACAGATACGCAGTATTTT.